Following are 29 T cell receptor beta chains from one sample sequenced in a study of post-analysis software for immune sequencing data. General observations from the study: There were roughly 5 TRBV segments more frequent in patients than controls, and TRBV5-6, TRBV5-1 and TRBV20-1 were among them.

Antigens of these TCRs are unknown. Sequencing libraries made from TCR beta cDNA carried unique molecular identifiers. TCRdb itself ran the PCR reads through MiXCR, one entry per CDR3 protein. The table has hundreds of thousands of distinct CDR3 sequences, roughly 27% seen once. The sequencing sample was made of blood. These receptors originate from a girl between 10 and 17 years old with multiple sclerosis.

The chain employs TRBV6-6 and TRBJ2-1, with 10 bases fitting TRBD2. In germline, CDR1 is MNHNY, CDR2 SVGAGI (reference sequence). This CDR3 region has 17 residues. V gave up 2 bases and J gave up 2 bases; unmatched junction bases: 6. The chain's CDR3 is CASSYPLTSGTYNEQFF. The CDR3 DNA reads as TGTGCCAGCAGTTACCCCCTTACTAGCGGGACCTACAATGAGCAGTTCTTC.

The V gene is TRBV7-2, the J gene TRBJ2-7; a possible D gene is TRBD1 (6 bases). This CDR3 comprises 14 residues. CDR1 SGHTA and CDR2 FQGNSA come from the germline V gene. V shed 2 bases and J shed 3 bases, with 11 bases lying between them. CDR3 sequence (DNA): TGTGCCAGCAGCTTAAGGACAGCGAGCTACGAGCAGTACTTC. Amino acid sequence: CASSLRTASYEQYF.

The V gene is TRBV5-1, the J gene TRBJ1-2; no clear D gene. The V gene lost 9 bases and the J gene lost 2 bases, with 14 bases spanning the gap. CDR1 SGHRS and CDR2 YFSETQ come from the germline V gene. This CDR3 is 13 amino acids long. As DNA, the CDR3 is TGCGCCACTACCTCAGGTGCGAACTATGGCTACACCTTC. Protein sequence: CATTSGANYGYTF.

The CDR3 sequence is CASSQEPRTGKGETQYF. The CDR3 DNA reads TGTGCCAGCAGCCAAGAACCCCGGACAGGCAAGGGTGAGACCCAGTACTTC. The V call is TRBV3-1, the J call TRBJ2-5, with 7 positions matching TRBD1. There are 17 residues in the CDR3. CDR1 LGHDT and CDR2 YNNKEL come from the germline V gene (reference sequence). Trimming cost V 0 bases and J 5 bases; bases outside gene matches: 12.

The table lists this clonotype with a few counts. CDR3 nucleotide sequence: TGTGCCAGCAGCCAAGATTGGACAGGGGCAGGGGCCACGAACACTGAAGCTTTCTTT. This codes for CASSQDWTGAGATNTEAFF. The rearrangement uses TRBV3-1 and TRBJ1-1; 9 nucleotides line up with TRBD1. The CDR3 runs to 19 residues. The junction had 12 bases not matched to a gene; V was cut back by 0 bases and J by 1 base. From germline, CDR1 is LGHDT and CDR2 YNNKEL (reference sequence).

This clonotype was observed a few times. The chain is built from TRBV6-5 and TRBJ1-1; 7 bases are shared with TRBD1. CDR1 is MNHEY, CDR2 SVGAGI, per germline. The length of the CDR3 is 12 residues. Trimming took 6 bases from V and 3 from J; bases not matched to a gene: 1. The CDR3 loop reads CASRDRHTEAFF. The CDR3 nucleotides are TGTGCCAGCAGGGACAGGCACACTGAAGCTTTCTTT.

The chain recombines TRBV14 with TRBJ1-2; perhaps TRBD1 as D (5 bases). This CDR3 spans 12 amino acids. The germline CDR1 and CDR2 sequences are SGHDN and FVKESK. V was clipped by 4 bases and J by 7 bases, with 10 bases between them. CDR3 bases: TGTGCCAGCAGCCGCCAGGGTACTGGCTACACCTTC. This sequence encodes CASSRQGTGYTF.

J is TRBJ2-4 and V is TRBV7-2; 8 nucleotides match TRBD1. The V gene's germline CDR1 is SGHTA and CDR2 FQGNSA. With V trimmed by 5 bases and J by 6 bases, 6 bases remained unmatched. The CDR3 is 14 residues long. CDR3 in amino acids: CASSPTGAINIQYF. As DNA, the CDR3 is TGTGCCAGCAGCCCGACAGGGGCGATAAACATTCAGTACTTC. Drawing the rest from reference TRBV7-2 and TRBJ2-4, the complete variable domain is GAGVSQSPSNKVTEKGKDVELRCDPISGHTALYWYRQSLGQGLEFLIYFQGNSAPDKSGLPSDRFSAERTGGSVSTLTIQRTQQEDSAVYLCASSPTGAINIQYFGAGTRLSVL.

This clonotype was seen at least ten times. This sequence joins TRBV6-1 and TRBJ1-5; D is ambiguous. The CDR3 extends over 14 amino acids. Trimming took off 6 bases at V and 7 bases at J, with 16 bases between the two ends. Germline assignment: CDR1 MNHNS and CDR2 SASEGT. The CDR3 DNA follows: TGTGCCAGCAGCTTGGTGCCCGACGGGCAGCCCCAGCATTTT. Protein product: CASSLVPDGQPQHF.

The CDR3 reads CASSYKGGQTQYF. The CDR3 DNA reads as TGTGCCAGCAGCTACAAGGGTGGTCAGACCCAGTACTTC. This chain connects TRBV7-3 to TRBJ2-7, with D unresolved. The tail of the sequence fits TRBJ2-5 better, so the J call may be wrong. There are 13 residues in the CDR3. The germline V gene encodes CDR1 SGHTA and CDR2 FQGTGA.

This clonotype was seen more than once but under ten times. The chain carries TRBV7-2 and TRBJ2-5; D not resolved. Germline V gives CDR1 SGHTA, CDR2 FQGNSA. The CDR3 loop spans 14 amino acids. V dropped 5 bases and J dropped 1 base, with 11 bases sitting between them. This chain's CDR3 is CASSTHRAQETQYF. The CDR3 nucleotides read TGTGCCAGCAGCACCCACAGAGCCCAAGAGACCCAGTACTTC.

The rearrangement links TRBV6-6 to TRBJ2-2, with 7 bases aligning to TRBD1. The CDR3 loop spans 16 amino acids. With 2 bases clipped from V and 4 bases from J, the junction kept 7 bases outside the gene matches. The germline V gene encodes CDR1 MNHNY and CDR2 SVGAGI (reference sequence). The CDR3 DNA is TGTGCCAGCAGTTACCCCAGACAGGGCGGCACCGGGGAGCTGTTTTTT. Protein: CASSYPRQGGTGELFF.

The chain uses TRBV7-8 and TRBJ2-1; D tentatively fits TRBD1 or TRBD2 (5 bases each). The V gene lost 8 bases and the J gene lost 15 bases, with 17 bases spanning the gap. CDR3 length: 11 residues. The V gene's germline CDR1 is SGHVS and CDR2 FQNEAQ. CDR3 in DNA: TGTGCCAGCCTGCTTGGGACCTCGGCGTTCTTC. Translated, it gives CASLLGTSAFF.

This clonotype turned up a few times. The rearrangement uses TRBV20-1 and TRBJ1-2; 8 bases are shared with TRBD1. This CDR3 has 11 amino acids. The V gene's germline CDR1 is DFQATT and CDR2 SNEGSKA (reference sequence). Trimming at V came to 6 bases and at J to 8 bases, leaving 5 bases not matched to a gene. The CDR3 bases are TGCAGTGCCGACAGGGGATTAGGCTACACCTTC. It encodes CSADRGLGYTF.

This clonotype was counted a few times. A read error is possible here, since a much larger clone lies one base away. CDR3 sequence: CSARSTDTQYF. CDR3 DNA: TGCAGTGCTAGGAGCACAGATACGCAGTATTTT. The chain employs TRBV20-1 and TRBJ2-3; no reliable D call. The V end was cut by 3 bases, the J end by 0 bases, with 1 base between. In germline, CDR1 is DFQATT, CDR2 SNEGSKA (reference sequence). This CDR3 is built from 11 residues.

V usage is TRBV28 and J usage is TRBJ2-7; 7 bases agree with TRBD1. The CDR3 consists of 17 residues. With 6 bases clipped from V and 5 bases from J, the junction kept 19 bases outside the gene matches. The germline V gene encodes CDR1 MDHEN and CDR2 SYDVKM. The CDR3 reads CASRPFRLDREGHEQYF. CDR3 sequence (DNA): TGTGCCAGCAGGCCCTTCCGCCTTGACAGGGAAGGCCACGAGCAGTACTTC.

The V gene is TRBV19, the J gene TRBJ1-5; no clear D. Germline lookup yields CDR1 LNHDA and CDR2 SQIVND (reference sequence). The CDR3 consists of 15 residues. V shed 4 bases and J shed 6 bases, with 16 bases lying between them. CDR3 sequence reads: CASSRSSGKGQPQHF. The CDR3 DNA reads as TGTGCCAGTAGTAGGTCCTCCGGCAAGGGTCAGCCCCAGCATTTT.

The rearrangement joins TRBV7-2 to TRBJ1-2, with 12 bases that match TRBD1. The CDR3 has 14 residues. Per the germline V gene, CDR1 is SGHTA and CDR2 is FQGNSA. V gave up 5 bases and J gave up 7 bases; unmatched junction bases: 5. CDR3 sequence: CASSRDRGRLGYTF. The CDR3 DNA reads TGTGCCAGCAGCCGGGACAGGGGGCGCCTTGGCTACACCTTC.

A remark on this clonotype: This may arise from a read error, as a much more abundant clone is one base away. This chain links TRBV4-3 with TRBJ2-7; D might be TRBD2 (5 bases). The CDR3 is 17 residues long. The V gene's germline CDR1 is LGHNA and CDR2 YSLEER. CDR3 loop: CASSQERRTAAFYERYF. CDR3 sequence (DNA): TGCGCCAGCAGCCAAGAACGGAGGACCGCCGCCTTCTACGAGCGGTACTTC.

This clonotype was observed a handful of times. The chain couples TRBV7-9 to TRBJ2-3; D gene unclear. Germline V lookup: CDR1 SEHNR, CDR2 FQNEAQ (reference sequence). The CDR3 length is 13 residues. The V end lost 1 base, the J end lost 10 bases, and 12 bases lay between the germline ends. The CDR3 protein is CASSLEVVDPQYF. The CDR3 DNA reads TGTGCCAGCAGCTTAGAAGTAGTGGACCCGCAGTATTTT.

The chain has TRBV4-3 and TRBJ2-1, with D tentatively TRBD2 (6 bases). In germline, CDR1 is LGHNA, CDR2 YSLEER. Trimming removed 2 bases at V and 4 bases at J, with 9 bases between. This CDR3 comprises 14 residues. The CDR3 region has the DNA TGCGCCAGCAGCCAAAAACGGGGGTACAATGAGCAGTTCTTC. Translating gives CASSQKRGYNEQFF.

In its sample, this clonotype was seen a few times. V usage is TRBV7-2 and J usage is TRBJ2-3; TRBD2 matches 9 bases. V lost 2 bases, J lost 3 bases, and 6 bases stayed unmatched. The CDR3 spans 16 residues. The germline gives CDR1 SGHTA, CDR2 FQGNSA. The CDR3 loop reads CASSLRVAGETDTQYF. The CDR3 DNA reads as TGTGCCAGCAGCTTACGTGTAGCGGGAGAGACAGATACGCAGTATTTT.

The table lists this clonotype with a few counts. V gene TRBV29-1 combines with J gene TRBJ2-7; D gene ambiguous. The length of the CDR3 is 12 residues. The V gene's germline CDR1 is SQVTM and CDR2 ANQGSEA. Trimming removed 7 bases at V and 2 bases at J, with 12 bases between. The CDR3 DNA reads TGCAGCGGGAGAGACGCGGCCTACGAGCAGTACTTC. Its protein is CSGRDAAYEQYF.

This clonotype was counted between two and nine times. This rearrangement joins TRBV27 to TRBJ2-2; 7 bases line up with TRBD1. With V trimmed by 6 bases and J by 5 bases, 12 bases remained unmatched. Germline V CDR1 and CDR2: MNHEY, SMNVEV (reference sequence). The CDR3 extends over 16 amino acids. CDR3 sequence (DNA): TGTGCCAGCAGACGTTTGACCGTACAGGGGACCGGGGAGCTGTTTTTT. Amino acid sequence: CASRRLTVQGTGELFF.

This clonotype was picked up one time. Relative to the germline gene, one junction end is altered; a read error may explain this. The CDR3 is CTSSLASEGPYNEQFF. As DNA, the CDR3 is TGTACCAGCAGTTTAGCGTCGGAGGGGCCCTACAATGAGCAGTTCTTC. The chain has TRBV12-3 or TRBV12-4 and TRBJ2-1, with D possibly being TRBD2 (6 bases). The CDR3 has 16 amino acids.

The sample holds one count of this clonotype. The chain employs TRBV7-9 and TRBJ2-7, with 13 positions matching TRBD2. The CDR3 spans 15 residues. Trimming at V came to 7 bases and at J to 1 base, leaving 4 bases not matched to a gene. Germline CDR1 and CDR2: SEHNR and FQNEAQ (reference sequence). This CDR3 is CASNQTSGGSYEQYF. CDR3 DNA sequence: TGTGCCAGCAACCAGACTAGCGGGGGGTCCTACGAGCAGTACTTC.

The chain employs TRBV3-1 and TRBJ2-1, with TRBD2 identical over 9 bases. The germline V gene has CDR1 LGHDT and CDR2 YNNKEL (reference sequence). The CDR3 sequence is 14 residues long. Trimming removed 1 base from V and 9 bases from J; junction bases left unmatched: 4. The CDR3 bases are TGTGCCAGCAGCCAAGTTTGGCGGGAGGGTGAGCAGTTCTTC. Translation gives CASSQVWREGEQFF.

The sample holds a few counts of this clonotype. The chain uses TRBV29-1 and TRBJ2-3; D gene uncertain. V lost 4 bases to trimming and J lost 2 bases, with 10 bases between them. Germline V gene data show CDR1 as SQVTM and CDR2 as ANQGSEA. The CDR3 length is 13 residues. In DNA form, the CDR3 reads TGCAGCGTTGGGATGCGGATCACAGATACGCAGTATTTT. Translating gives CSVGMRITDTQYF.

This clonotype was seen a handful of times. The CDR3 bases are TGCAGTGCCCCGCCTAGCGGCACAGATACGCAGTATTTT. This codes for CSAPPSGTDTQYF. The chain carries TRBV20-1 and TRBJ2-3; D possibly corresponds to TRBD2 (6 bases). Germline V gene sequence: CDR1 DFQATT, CDR2 SNEGSKA (reference sequence). Trimming pared 6 bases from V and 1 base from J, leaving 11 bases between. The CDR3 has 13 residues.